The clone carrying this T cell receptor beta chain was seen a handful of times. This entry belongs to a study of post-analysis software for immune sequencing data. The wider study: Included among the disease courses, which were recorded for the cohort, were relapsing-remitting, secondary progressive and progressive-relapsing multiple sclerosis.

Each TCR beta cDNA library carried unique molecular identifiers. A single record per CDR3 protein comes from TCRdb applying MiXCR to the PCR reads. The table lists about 430,000 distinct CDR3 sequences, approximately 39% of them singletons. The TCR was taken from a girl aged 2-10 years with multiple sclerosis. Source material: blood.

The DNA for the CDR3 is TGTGCCAGCAGCTTAGCGACAGGGGATAATTCACCCCTCCACTTT. This translates into CASSLATGDNSPLHF. The chain combines TRBV7-2 with TRBJ1-6, with TRBD1 matching 8 bases. Germline V gives CDR1 SGHTA, CDR2 FQGNSA. Unmatched junction bases numbered 0, after V lost 0 bases and J lost 5 bases. The CDR3 length is 15 residues.